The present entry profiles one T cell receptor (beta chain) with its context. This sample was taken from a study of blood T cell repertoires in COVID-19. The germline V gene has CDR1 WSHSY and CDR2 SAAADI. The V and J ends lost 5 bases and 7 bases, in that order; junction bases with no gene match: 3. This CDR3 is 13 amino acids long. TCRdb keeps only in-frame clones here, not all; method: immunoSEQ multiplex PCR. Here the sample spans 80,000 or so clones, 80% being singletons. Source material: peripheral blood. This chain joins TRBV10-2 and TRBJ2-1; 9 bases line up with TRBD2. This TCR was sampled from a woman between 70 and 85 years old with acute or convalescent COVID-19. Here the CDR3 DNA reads TGCGCCAGCAGTAGGCTAGCGGGGAATGAGCAGTTCTTC. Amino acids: CASSRLAGNEQFF.